Presented here are 14 T cell receptor beta chains from one specimen sequenced in a study of blood T cell repertoires in COVID-19. Sequencing used immunoSEQ multiplex PCR; TCRdb keeps in-frame clones, though not all of them. The table records 200,000 to 250,000 clones, approximately 86% of them present only once. The sample comprised PBMCs or T cells enriched from blood (not recorded which). The receptors shown here come from a woman in her 30s with acute COVID-19.

On this clone: The sample contains more than one DNA sequence encoding this CDR3. The chain links TRBV7-2 to TRBJ2-1; D gene unclear. This CDR3 has 15 residues. V shed 0 bases and J shed 0 bases, with 6 bases lying between them. CDR1 and CDR2 from the germline V gene are SGHTA and FQGNSA. DNA of the CDR3: TGTGCCAGCAGCTTAGCGGCAAGCTCCTACAATGAGCAGTTCTTC. Translating gives CASSLAASSYNEQFF.

This chain connects TRBV5-4 to TRBJ2-5, with 9 bases lining up with TRBD1. The V gene's germline CDR1 is SGHNT and CDR2 YYREEE (reference sequence). The CDR3 covers 15 residues. Germline trimming cut 3 bases from V and 2 bases from J; bases unmatched to any gene: 5. DNA of the CDR3: TGTGCCAGCAGCTCACCGGGACAGGGACAAGAGACCCAGTACTTC. Its protein product is CASSSPGQGQETQYF.

The J gene is TRBJ1-1, the V gene TRBV10-3; D gene ambiguous. Germline values: CDR1 ENHRY, CDR2 SYGVKD. Deletions cut 6 bases from V and 3 bases from J, with 8 bases between. The CDR3 contains 12 residues. The DNA of the CDR3 is TGTGCCATCAGAAGTCGAGACACTGAAGCTTTCTTT. Amino acid sequence: CAIRSRDTEAFF.

The J gene is TRBJ2-2, the V gene TRBV3-1 (or the pseudogene TRBV3-2); 14 bases are shared with TRBD2. CDR3 size: 18 residues. With 3 bases clipped from V and 0 bases from J, the junction kept 3 bases outside the gene matches. CDR1 is LGHDT, CDR2 YNNKEL, per germline (reference sequence). Here the CDR3 DNA reads TGTGCCAGCAGCCAGGGACTAGCGGGGGCCACGAACACCGGGGAGCTGTTTTTT. Translated, it gives CASSQGLAGATNTGELFF.

The chain uses TRBV19 and TRBJ2-7; D possibly corresponds to TRBD1 (6 bases). The CDR3 extends over 14 amino acids. V dropped 7 bases and J dropped 2 bases, with 15 bases sitting between them. CDR1 LNHDA and CDR2 SQIVND come from the germline V gene (reference sequence). The CDR3 loop reads CASNPGQPPYEQYF. The DNA for the CDR3 is TGTGCCAGTAACCCCGGACAGCCACCCTACGAGCAGTACTTC.

This clone was seen more than once but under ten times. V is TRBV3-1 (or the pseudogene TRBV3-2) and J is TRBJ2-5, with 9 bases lining up with TRBD2. The CDR3 sequence is 16 residues long. The J segment lost 4 bases and the V segment lost 3 bases, leaving 9 bases of the junction unmatched. CDR1 is LGHDT and CDR2 is YNNKEL in the germline V gene (reference sequence). CDR3 in amino acids: CASSHGVAGAGETQYF. CDR3 in DNA: TGTGCCAGCAGCCACGGGGTAGCGGGGGCGGGAGAGACCCAGTACTTC.

The gene calls are TRBV11-2 and TRBJ1-2; 9 bases are shared with TRBD1. The trim removed 5 bases at V and 8 bases at J, leaving 6 bases unmatched. CDR3 length equals 13 residues. Germline V gene sequence: CDR1 SGHAT, CDR2 FQNNGV. CDR3 amino acids: CASSPTGGRGYTF. The CDR3 nucleotides read TGTGCCAGCAGCCCCACAGGGGGCCGGGGCTACACCTTC.

The rearrangement joins TRBV2 to TRBJ1-5; no firm D call. Trimming left V 2 bases short and J 4 bases short, with 33 bases between. CDR3 length: 22 amino acids. CDR1 and CDR2 from the germline V gene are SNHLY and FYNNEI. This CDR3 reads CASSERAEGVGPTLGRNQPQHF. The CDR3 bases are TGTGCCAGCAGTGAAAGGGCGGAGGGAGTCGGCCCCACCCTTGGGAGGAATCAGCCCCAGCATTTT.

This clone was seen only once. The rearrangement uses TRBV7-9 and TRBJ1-2; TRBD1 is a possible D gene (6 bases). V was shortened by 1 base and J by 2 bases, with 11 bases between the two germline ends. The CDR3 is 15 residues long. CDR1 is SEHNR, CDR2 FQNEAQ, per germline (reference sequence). The DNA for the CDR3 is TGTGCCAGCAGCTTAGATACAGGGTCCAACTATGGCTACACCTTC. This codes for CASSLDTGSNYGYTF.

This chain joins TRBV11-2 and TRBJ2-2, with 7 bases fitting TRBD1. V was clipped by 3 bases and J by 4 bases; unmatched bases: 2. This CDR3 has 14 amino acids. Germline loops: CDR1 SGHAT, CDR2 FQNNGV. The CDR3 is CASSLGQTTGELFF. The CDR3 DNA reads TGTGCCAGCAGCTTGGGACAGACCACCGGGGAGCTGTTTTTT.

The rearrangement joins TRBV3-1 (or the pseudogene TRBV3-2) to TRBJ1-6; 9 bases are shared with TRBD1. Unmatched junction bases numbered 5, after V lost 4 bases and J lost 7 bases. This CDR3 contains 15 residues. Germline lookup yields CDR1 LGHDT and CDR2 YNNKEL (reference sequence). In DNA, the CDR3 is TGTGCCAGCAGCCCCTCCGGGACAGGGAATTCACCCCTCCACTTT. Translating gives CASSPSGTGNSPLHF.

This rearrangement joins TRBV11-2 to TRBJ2-1, with a tentative D call TRBD1 (6 bases). Germline V gives CDR1 SGHAT, CDR2 FQNNGV. V was cut by 3 bases and J by 3 bases, with 9 bases left in between. The CDR3 is 14 residues long. In nucleotides, the CDR3 is TGTGCCAGCAGCTTTCGGGACAACTACAATGAGCAGTTCTTC. Its translation is CASSFRDNYNEQFF.

The chain recombines TRBV4-3 with TRBJ1-2; no reliable D call. The V and J ends lost 0 bases and 3 bases respectively, with 11 bases between them. The CDR3 totals 15 residues. CDR1 is LGHNA, CDR2 YSLEER, per germline. The CDR3 DNA sequence: TGCGCCAGCAGCCAAGAAGGAGGGCTTGACTATGGCTACACCTTC. Protein: CASSQEGGLDYGYTF.

In nucleotides, the CDR3 is TGTGCCAGCAGTGGTGGACAGGGCGACTCCTATAATTCACCCCTCCACTTT. As protein: CASSGGQGDSYNSPLHF. The genes are TRBV25-1 and TRBJ1-6; 8 positions match TRBD1. Per germline, CDR1 MGHDK and CDR2 SYGVNS. The CDR3 loop spans 17 amino acids. J was trimmed by 0 bases and V by 4 bases; bases with no gene match: 5.